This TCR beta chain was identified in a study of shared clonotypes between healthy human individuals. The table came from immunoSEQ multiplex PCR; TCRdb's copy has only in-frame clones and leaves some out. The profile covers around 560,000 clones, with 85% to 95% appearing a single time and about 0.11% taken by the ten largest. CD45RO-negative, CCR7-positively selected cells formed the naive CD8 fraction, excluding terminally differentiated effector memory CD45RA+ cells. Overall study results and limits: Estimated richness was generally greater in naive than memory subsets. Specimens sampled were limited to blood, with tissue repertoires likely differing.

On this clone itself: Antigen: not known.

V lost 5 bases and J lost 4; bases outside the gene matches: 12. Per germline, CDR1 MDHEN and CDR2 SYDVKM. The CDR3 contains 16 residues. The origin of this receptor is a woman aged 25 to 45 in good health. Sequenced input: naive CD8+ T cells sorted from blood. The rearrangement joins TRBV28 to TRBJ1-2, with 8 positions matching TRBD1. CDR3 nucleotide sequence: TGTGCCAGCAGTCCCGTGGACAGGGAAATCCTCTATGGCTACACCTTC. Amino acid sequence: CASSPVDREILYGYTF.